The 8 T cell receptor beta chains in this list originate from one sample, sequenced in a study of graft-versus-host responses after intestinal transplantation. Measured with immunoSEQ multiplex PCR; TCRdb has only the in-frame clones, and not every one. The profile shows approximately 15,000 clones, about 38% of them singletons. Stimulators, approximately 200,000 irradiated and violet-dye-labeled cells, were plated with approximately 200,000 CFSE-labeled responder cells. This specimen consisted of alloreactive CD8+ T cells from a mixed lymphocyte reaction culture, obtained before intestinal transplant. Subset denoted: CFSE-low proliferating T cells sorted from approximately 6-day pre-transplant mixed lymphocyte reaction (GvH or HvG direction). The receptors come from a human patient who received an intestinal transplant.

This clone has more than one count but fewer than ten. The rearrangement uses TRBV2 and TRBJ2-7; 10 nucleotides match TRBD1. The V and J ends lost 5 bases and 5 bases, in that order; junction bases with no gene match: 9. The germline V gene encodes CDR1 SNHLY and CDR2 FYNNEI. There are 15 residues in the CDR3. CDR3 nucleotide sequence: TGTGCCAGCAGTTCTCCGACGACAGGGGGCGACGAGCAGTACTTC. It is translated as CASSSPTTGGDEQYF.

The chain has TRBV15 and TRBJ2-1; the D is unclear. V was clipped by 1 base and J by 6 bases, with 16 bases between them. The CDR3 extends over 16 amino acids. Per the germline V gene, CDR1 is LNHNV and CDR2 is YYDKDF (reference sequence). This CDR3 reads CATSRVRVGSLNEQFF. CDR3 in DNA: TGTGCCACCAGCAGAGTAAGGGTCGGTTCCCTCAATGAGCAGTTCTTC.

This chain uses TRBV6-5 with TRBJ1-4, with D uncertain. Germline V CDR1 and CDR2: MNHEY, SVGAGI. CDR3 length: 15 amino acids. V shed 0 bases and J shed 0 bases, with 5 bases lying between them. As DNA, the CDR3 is TGTGCCAGCAGTTACTCGGGTCCAACTAATGAAAAACTGTTTTTT. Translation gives CASSYSGPTNEKLFF.

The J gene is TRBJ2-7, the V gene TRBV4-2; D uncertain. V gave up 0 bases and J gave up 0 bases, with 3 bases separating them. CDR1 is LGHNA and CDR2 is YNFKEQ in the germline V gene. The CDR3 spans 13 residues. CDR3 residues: CASSQDDSYEQYF. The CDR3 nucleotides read TGTGCCAGCAGCCAAGATGACTCCTACGAGCAGTACTTC.

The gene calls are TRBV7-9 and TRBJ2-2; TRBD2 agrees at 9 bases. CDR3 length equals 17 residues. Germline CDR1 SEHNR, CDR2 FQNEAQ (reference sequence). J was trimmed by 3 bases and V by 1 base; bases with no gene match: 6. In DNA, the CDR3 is TGTGCCAGCAGCTTAGAGGCTAGCGGGATTCACACCGGGGAGCTGTTTTTT. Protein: CASSLEASGIHTGELFF.

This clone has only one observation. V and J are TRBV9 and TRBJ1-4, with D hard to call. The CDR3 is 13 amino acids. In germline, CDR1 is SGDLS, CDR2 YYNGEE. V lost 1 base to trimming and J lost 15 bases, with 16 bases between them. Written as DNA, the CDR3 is TGTGCCAGCAGCGTACGGGTCGAGCGGTTGGTGTTTTTT. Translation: CASSVRVERLVFF. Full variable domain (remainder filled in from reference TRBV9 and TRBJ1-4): DSGVTQTPKHLITATGQRVTLRCSPRSGDLSVYWYQQSLDQGLQFLIQYYNGEERAKGNILERFSAQQFPDLHSELNLSSLELGDSALYFCASSVRVERLVFFGSGTQLSVL.

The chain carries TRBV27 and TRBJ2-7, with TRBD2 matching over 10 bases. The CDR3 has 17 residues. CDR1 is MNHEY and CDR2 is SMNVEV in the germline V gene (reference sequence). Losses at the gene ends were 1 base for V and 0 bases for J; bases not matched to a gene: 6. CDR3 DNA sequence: TGTGCCAGCAGTTTATTGGAGACTAGCGGGCCCTCCTACGAGCAGTACTTC. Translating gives CASSLLETSGPSYEQYF.

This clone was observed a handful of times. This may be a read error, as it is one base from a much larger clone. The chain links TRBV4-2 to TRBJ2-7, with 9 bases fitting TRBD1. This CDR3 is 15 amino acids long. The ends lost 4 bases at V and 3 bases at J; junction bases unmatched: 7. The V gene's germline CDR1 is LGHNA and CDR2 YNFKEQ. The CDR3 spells CASSLRTGENYEQYF. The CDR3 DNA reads TGTGCCAGCAGCCTGAGGACAGGGGAGAACTACGAGCAGTACTTC.